These T cell receptor beta chains were read from a single sample in a study of response to subunit inactivated influenza vaccine. MiXCR was run by TCRdb on the RT-PCR reads, yielding one entry per CDR3 protein. The table shows about 780,000 distinct CDR3 sequences, with under 20% occurring only once. The material was PBMCs from blood, obtained 5 days after vaccination. The source of these receptors is a man aged 45-65 years who received an inactivated influenza vaccine. The conserved cysteine and the conserved F or W are not part of the CDR3 here. Fields, in order: J gene, D gene, V gene, CDR3 protein. A D gene is named only where the DNA matches it firmly.

J gene: TRBJ1-4; D gene: .; V gene: TRBV7-2; CDR3 protein: ASSPQAGLLEKLF
J gene: TRBJ2-7; D gene: TRBD2; V gene: TRBV29-1; CDR3 protein: SVEENVGRAGPYEQY
J gene: TRBJ2-7; D gene: .; V gene: TRBV4-1; CDR3 protein: ASSQEKQGYEQY
J gene: TRBJ2-1; D gene: TRBD2; V gene: TRBV7-2; CDR3 protein: ASSLDSGGTYNEQF
J gene: TRBJ2-1; D gene: TRBD2; V gene: TRBV7-9; CDR3 protein: ASSFVAGGAADYEQF
J gene: TRBJ2-7; D gene: .; V gene: TRBV15; CDR3 protein: ATSRRFAAYEQY
J gene: TRBJ1-2; D gene: .; V gene: TRBV30; CDR3 protein: AWAASMRAGYT
J gene: TRBJ2-1; D gene: .; V gene: TRBV5-5; CDR3 protein: ASSLTDSYNEQF
J gene: TRBJ2-5; D gene: .; V gene: TRBV20-1; CDR3 protein: SARAGSPRTTQY
J gene: TRBJ2-7; D gene: TRBD1; V gene: TRBV20-1; CDR3 protein: SANPGQGSGEQY
J gene: TRBJ2-7; D gene: TRBD2; V gene: TRBV4-2; CDR3 protein: ASSQEGLAGYYEQY
J gene: TRBJ1-3; D gene: TRBD1; V gene: TRBV28; CDR3 protein: ASRNRGENGNTIY
J gene: TRBJ1-1; D gene: .; V gene: TRBV6-2/TRBV6-3; CDR3 protein: ASTRPRGAAEAF
J gene: TRBJ2-5; D gene: TRBD2; V gene: TRBV28; CDR3 protein: ASSGGAWETQY
J gene: TRBJ1-5; D gene: .; V gene: TRBV20-1; CDR3 protein: SARFRGSNQPQH
J gene: TRBJ2-1; D gene: .; V gene: TRBV7-9; CDR3 protein: ASLGQPAYNEQF
J gene: TRBJ2-7; D gene: TRBD2; V gene: TRBV4-2; CDR3 protein: ASSQDSGRIPSYEQY
J gene: TRBJ2-2; D gene: .; V gene: TRBV18; CDR3 protein: ASSLTYRHTEAGELF
J gene: TRBJ2-1; D gene: .; V gene: TRBV25-1; CDR3 protein: ASSEASGGLNEQF
J gene: TRBJ1-2; D gene: .; V gene: TRBV4-3; CDR3 protein: ASSQDPPSLSGYT
J gene: TRBJ2-2; D gene: .; V gene: TRBV27; CDR3 protein: ASSLAQATGELF
J gene: TRBJ1-1; D gene: .; V gene: TRBV6-5; CDR3 protein: ASSYARARETEAF
J gene: TRBJ1-5; D gene: .; V gene: TRBV24-1; CDR3 protein: ATSQNRVQPQH
J gene: TRBJ1-1; D gene: .; V gene: TRBV4-2; CDR3 protein: ASSQEVYAGTEAF
J gene: TRBJ2-1; D gene: .; V gene: TRBV2; CDR3 protein: ASSEVTNEQF
J gene: TRBJ2-5; D gene: .; V gene: TRBV20-1; CDR3 protein: SASGGATGTQY
J gene: TRBJ1-2; D gene: TRBD1; V gene: TRBV11-2; CDR3 protein: ASGQGDGYT
J gene: TRBJ1-1; D gene: .; V gene: TRBV4-1; CDR3 protein: ASSKIEGLGNTEAF
J gene: TRBJ2-3; D gene: .; V gene: TRBV28; CDR3 protein: ASSSHVTDTQY
J gene: TRBJ2-3; D gene: .; V gene: TRBV10-3; CDR3 protein: AISDGGRDTQY
J gene: TRBJ2-7; D gene: TRBD2; V gene: TRBV20-1; CDR3 protein: SAKRDPTKQY
J gene: TRBJ2-1; D gene: TRBD1; V gene: TRBV9; CDR3 protein: ASSPSLGGTGGSSYNEQF
J gene: TRBJ2-1; D gene: .; V gene: TRBV12-3/TRBV12-4; CDR3 protein: ASSFGGGPNEQF
J gene: TRBJ2-7; D gene: TRBD2; V gene: TRBV10-2; CDR3 protein: ASSEGGVAYEQY
J gene: TRBJ1-4; D gene: .; V gene: TRBV7-2; CDR3 protein: ASSLASYGQSEKLF
J gene: TRBJ2-5; D gene: .; V gene: TRBV30; CDR3 protein: AWTFALGGTQY
J gene: TRBJ1-2; D gene: .; V gene: TRBV7-2; CDR3 protein: ASSSPRRFGYT
J gene: TRBJ1-5; D gene: .; V gene: TRBV6-2/TRBV6-3; CDR3 protein: ASSYYPRVADQPQH
J gene: TRBJ1-2; D gene: .; V gene: TRBV7-9; CDR3 protein: ASSRGDLGGYT
J gene: TRBJ2-2; D gene: .; V gene: TRBV6-1; CDR3 protein: ASSYSGTPNTGELF
J gene: TRBJ2-7; D gene: .; V gene: TRBV7-8; CDR3 protein: ASRTEPSYEQY
J gene: TRBJ2-2; D gene: TRBD2; V gene: TRBV11-2; CDR3 protein: ASSLSGLAGGPGFTGELF
J gene: TRBJ2-2; D gene: .; V gene: TRBV9; CDR3 protein: ASSVRSASDTGELF
J gene: TRBJ2-2; D gene: .; V gene: TRBV11-2; CDR3 protein: ASSFLPGELF
J gene: TRBJ2-7; D gene: .; V gene: TRBV5-5; CDR3 protein: ASSLVASSYEQY
J gene: TRBJ2-5; D gene: TRBD2; V gene: TRBV10-3; CDR3 protein: AISDSGRAETQY
J gene: TRBJ2-3; D gene: .; V gene: TRBV7-9; CDR3 protein: ASSVGTGPSPY
J gene: TRBJ2-4; D gene: TRBD1; V gene: TRBV5-1; CDR3 protein: ASSLGDSGTTNNNKRGNIQY
J gene: TRBJ2-5; D gene: TRBD2; V gene: TRBV24-1; CDR3 protein: ATSEIGTSQETQY
J gene: TRBJ2-2; D gene: TRBD1; V gene: TRBV6-2/TRBV6-3; CDR3 protein: ASSYSGTGRAGELF
J gene: TRBJ1-2; D gene: .; V gene: TRBV28; CDR3 protein: ASSRTAGYGYT
J gene: TRBJ2-4; D gene: .; V gene: TRBV5-1; CDR3 protein: ASSSATIQY
J gene: TRBJ2-2; D gene: TRBD2; V gene: TRBV12-3/TRBV12-4; CDR3 protein: ASSKREGHTGELF
J gene: TRBJ2-4; D gene: .; V gene: TRBV20-1; CDR3 protein: SPAKNIQY
J gene: TRBJ2-7; D gene: TRBD2; V gene: TRBV25-1; CDR3 protein: ASSETGLAYTYEQY
J gene: TRBJ1-5; D gene: .; V gene: TRBV12-3/TRBV12-4; CDR3 protein: ASSPSGGSNQPQH
J gene: TRBJ2-5; D gene: TRBD1; V gene: TRBV29-1; CDR3 protein: SVGPTGVGQETQY